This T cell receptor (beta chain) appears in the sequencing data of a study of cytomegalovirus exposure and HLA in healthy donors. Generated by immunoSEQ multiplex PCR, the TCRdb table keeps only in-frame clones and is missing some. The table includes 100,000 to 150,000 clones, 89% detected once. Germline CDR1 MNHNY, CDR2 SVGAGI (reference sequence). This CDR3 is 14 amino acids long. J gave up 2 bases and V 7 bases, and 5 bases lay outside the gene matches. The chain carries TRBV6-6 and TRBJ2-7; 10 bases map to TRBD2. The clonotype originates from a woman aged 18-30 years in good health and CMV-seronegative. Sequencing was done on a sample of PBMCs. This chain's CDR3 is CASTRAGGPYEQYF. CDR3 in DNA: TGTGCCAGCACCCGAGCGGGAGGGCCCTACGAGCAGTACTTC.